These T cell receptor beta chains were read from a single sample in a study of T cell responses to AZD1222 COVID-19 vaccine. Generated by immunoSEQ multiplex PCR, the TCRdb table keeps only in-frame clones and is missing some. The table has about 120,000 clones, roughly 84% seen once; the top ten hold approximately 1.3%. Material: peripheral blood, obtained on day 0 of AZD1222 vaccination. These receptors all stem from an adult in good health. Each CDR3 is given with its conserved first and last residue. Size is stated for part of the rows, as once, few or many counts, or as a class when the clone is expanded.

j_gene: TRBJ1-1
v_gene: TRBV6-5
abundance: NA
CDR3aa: CATISSYLPGEAFF

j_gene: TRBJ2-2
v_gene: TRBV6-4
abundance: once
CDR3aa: CASRRKTSGGLNTGELFF

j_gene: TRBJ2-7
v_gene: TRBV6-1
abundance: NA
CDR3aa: CASSGGRSSLRGQYF

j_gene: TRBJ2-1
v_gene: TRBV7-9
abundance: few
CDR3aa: CASSSDRFF

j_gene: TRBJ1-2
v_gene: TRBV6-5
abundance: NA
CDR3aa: CASSYGGQFYGYTF

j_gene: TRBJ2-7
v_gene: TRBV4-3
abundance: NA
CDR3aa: CASSQDKGTGTHEQYF

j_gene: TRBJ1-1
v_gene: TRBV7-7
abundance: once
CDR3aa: CASSLFGGSGAKNTEAFF

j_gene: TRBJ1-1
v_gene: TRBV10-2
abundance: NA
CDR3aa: CASSESGSVAFF

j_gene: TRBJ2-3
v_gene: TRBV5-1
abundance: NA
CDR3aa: CASSLRGHPSDTQYF

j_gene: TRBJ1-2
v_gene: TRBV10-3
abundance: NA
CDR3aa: CAIRPEDVLGGYTF

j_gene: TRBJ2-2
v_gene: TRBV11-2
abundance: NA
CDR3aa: CASSEQHTGELFF

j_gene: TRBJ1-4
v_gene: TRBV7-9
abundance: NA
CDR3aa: CASSSDPGRDEKLFF

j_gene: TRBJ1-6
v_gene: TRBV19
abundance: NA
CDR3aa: CASTTGNSPLHF

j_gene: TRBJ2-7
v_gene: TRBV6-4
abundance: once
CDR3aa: CASGGGQGLGGRSYEQYF

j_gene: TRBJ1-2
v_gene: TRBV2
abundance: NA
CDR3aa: CASKFFSWGGQPNYGYTF

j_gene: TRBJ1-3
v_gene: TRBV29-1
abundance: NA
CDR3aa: CSVRTGSILSGNTIYF